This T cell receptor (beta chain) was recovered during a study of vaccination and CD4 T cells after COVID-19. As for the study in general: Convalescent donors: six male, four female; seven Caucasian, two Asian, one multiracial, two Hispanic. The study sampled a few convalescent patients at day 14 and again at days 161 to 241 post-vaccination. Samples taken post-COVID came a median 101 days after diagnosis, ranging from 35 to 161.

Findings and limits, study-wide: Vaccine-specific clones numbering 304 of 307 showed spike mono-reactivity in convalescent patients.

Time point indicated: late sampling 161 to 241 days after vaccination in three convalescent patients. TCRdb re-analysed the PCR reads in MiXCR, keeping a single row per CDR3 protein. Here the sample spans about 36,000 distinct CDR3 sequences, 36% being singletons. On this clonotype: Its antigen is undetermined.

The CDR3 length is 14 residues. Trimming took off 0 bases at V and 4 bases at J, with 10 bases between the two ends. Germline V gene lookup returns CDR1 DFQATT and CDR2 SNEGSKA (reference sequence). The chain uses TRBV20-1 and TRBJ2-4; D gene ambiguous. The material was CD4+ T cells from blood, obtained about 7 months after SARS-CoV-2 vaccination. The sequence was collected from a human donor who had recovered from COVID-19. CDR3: CSARDWAGKNIQYF. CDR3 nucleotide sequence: TGCAGTGCTAGAGATTGGGCCGGGAAAAACATTCAGTACTTC.